This TCR beta chain was sequenced in a study of CD8 T cells in Susac syndrome. Study-wide results and limits: Clonal expansion of Susac CD8+ cells peaked in TEMRA cells, and it also peaked in active patients. Detection of Susac-specific public clones gave some 15 in total CD8+ repertoires and several in CD8+ TEMRA repertoires.

The CDR3 loop spans 14 amino acids. Trimming cost V 6 bases and J 7 bases; bases outside gene matches: 11. CDR1 MDHEN and CDR2 SYDVKM come from the germline V gene. Negative isolation yielded the CD8+ and CD4+ T cells, while FACS enriched the TEMRA cells. Reverse transcription used about 0.45 to 1 ug RNA and random hexamers. Coverage of TCR beta CDR3 amplification by immunoSEQ multiplex PCR extended to 54 Vbeta and 13 Jbeta. One entry per CDR3 protein, called by TCRdb with MiXCR from the immunoSEQ multiplex PCR reads. The sample holds about 24,000 distinct CDR3 sequences; 93% are singletons and the top ten take approximately 0.63%. Comment on this clonotype: Its matching antigen is unknown.

Specimen: CD8+ T cells from PBMCs. This sequence joins TRBV28 and TRBJ2-7; the match to TRBD2 covers 8 bases. The origin of this receptor is a human donor with Susac syndrome. Here the CDR3 DNA reads TGTGCCAGCAGGCCGACGGGGGGGCCGAGGGAGCAGTACTTC. This gives the protein CASRPTGGPREQYF.